Listed below are T cell receptor beta chains from one sample, sequenced in a study of a mutant IDH1 vaccine in newly diagnosed glioma. Their target antigens are unknown. Here immunoSEQ multiplex PCR was the method, and the copy in TCRdb shows in-frame clones only, minus some. The sample consists of tens of thousands of clones, more than 70% of them appearing once. The sample was PBMCs, taken from a glioma patient whose treatment included an IDH1 peptide vaccine. These receptors were obtained from a man between 18 and 29 years old with glioma. The CDR3 runs from the conserved cysteine through the conserved F or W. A D gene is named only where the DNA matches it firmly. Only part of the rows carry a size: once, few, many, or a class if the clone is expanded.

clone size,D gene,J gene,V gene,CDR3 protein,CDR3 DNA
NA,NA,TRBJ2-6,TRBV19,CASSRLGSGANVLTF,TGTGCCAGTAGTCGACTGGGCTCTGGGGCCAACGTCCTGACTTTC
NA,NA,TRBJ2-7,TRBV19,CASSIGRSGYEQYF,TGTGCCAGTAGTATAGGGAGGAGCGGCTACGAGCAGTACTTC
once,NA,TRBJ2-5,TRBV7-2,CASSLGQPQTQYF,TGTGCCAGCAGCTTAGGACAGCCGCAGACCCAGTACTTC
once,NA,TRBJ1-3,TRBV14,CASSQVNLMVGPGNTIYF,TGTGCCAGCAGCCAAGTGAACTTAATGGTGGGCCCTGGAAACACCATATATTTT
NA,TRBD1,TRBJ2-7,TRBV27,CASSLSSGGHEQYF,TGTGCCAGCAGTTTATCGTCAGGGGGCCACGAGCAGTACTTC
NA,NA,TRBJ2-3,TRBV6-1,CASSAPNTQYF,TGTGCCAGCAGTGCCCCAAATACGCAGTATTTT
NA,TRBD1,TRBJ1-3,TRBV7-6,CASTPGGLSSGNTIYF,TGTGCCAGCACCCCAGGGGGCCTAAGCTCTGGAAACACCATATATTTT
NA,NA,TRBJ1-5,TRBV5-4,CASSLGTAGNQPQHF,TGTGCCAGCAGCTTGGGGACGGCCGGAAATCAGCCCCAGCATTTT
NA,NA,TRBJ1-1,TRBV5-1,CASSPFAGATEAFF,TGCGCCAGCAGCCCCTTCGCAGGGGCTACTGAAGCTTTCTTT
NA,TRBD1,TRBJ2-7,TRBV9,CASSVTTGGYEQYF,TGTGCCAGCAGCGTGACTACAGGGGGATACGAGCAGTACTTC
many,NA,TRBJ2-1,TRBV6-5,CASSYSPGGPRFF,TGTGCCAGCAGTTACTCACCGGGGGGCCCCCGGTTCTTC
few,NA,TRBJ1-1,TRBV19,CASSTGTSNTEAFF,TGTGCCAGTAGCACAGGGACATCGAACACTGAAGCTTTCTTT
few,NA,TRBJ2-7,TRBV21-1,CASKATSGSLTYEQYF,TGTGCCAGCAAGGCGACTAGCGGGAGCTTAACCTACGAGCAGTACTTC
NA,TRBD1,TRBJ2-3,TRBV27,CASSPARGRDRATDTQYF,TGTGCCAGCAGCCCGGCCAGGGGCCGGGACAGGGCGACAGATACGCAGTATTTT
NA,NA,TRBJ1-1,TRBV5-1,CASSLGTGTWYSRNTEAFF,TGCGCCAGCAGCTTGGGGACCGGGACATGGTATTCGAGGAACACTGAAGCTTTCTTT
NA,TRBD2,TRBJ2-3,TRBV4-1,CASSQDRLAGWGTDTQYF,TGCGCCAGCAGCCAAGACCGACTAGCGGGGTGGGGCACAGATACGCAGTATTTT
NA,NA,TRBJ1-1,TRBV11-2,CASSLAGQNTEAFF,TGTGCCAGCAGCTTAGCGGGACAGAACACTGAAGCTTTCTTT
NA,NA,TRBJ2-2,TRBV6-5,CASSSVYTGELFF,TGTGCCAGCAGTTCGGTCTACACCGGGGAGCTGTTTTTT
NA,TRBD1,TRBJ1-1,TRBV2,CASRDTGGSTEAFF,TGTGCCAGCAGAGACACAGGGGGAAGCACTGAAGCTTTCTTT
few,NA,TRBJ1-1,TRBV14,CASSLRGYTEAFF,TGTGCCAGCAGCCTCCGGGGGTACACTGAAGCTTTCTTT
NA,NA,TRBJ1-2,TRBV18,CASSPRADEEGYTF,TGTGCCAGCTCACCACGGGCGGACGAGGAAGGCTACACCTTC
NA,NA,TRBJ1-1,TRBV4-2,CASSQDKPNRDTEAFF,TGTGCCAGCAGCCAAGATAAGCCCAACCGGGACACTGAAGCTTTCTTT
NA,NA,TRBJ1-1,TRBV7-9,CASSLPSVPEAFF,TGTGCCAGCAGCTTACCCTCAGTCCCTGAAGCTTTCTTT
NA,NA,TRBJ1-3,TRBV7-2,CASSFKGDAGALSGNTIYF,TGTGCCAGCAGTTTCAAAGGTGACGCAGGGGCGCTGTCGGGAAACACCATATATTTT
NA,TRBD1,TRBJ1-2,TRBV6-6,CASKGALTRGYTF,TGTGCCAGCAAGGGGGCGCTGACGCGGGGCTACACCTTC
NA,NA,TRBJ1-2,TRBV5-4,CASSLVPEYGYTF,TGTGCCAGCAGCTTGGTACCCGAGTATGGCTACACCTTC
few,NA,TRBJ2-1,TRBV30,CAWSRYSANEQFF,TGTGCCTGGAGTAGATACAGCGCCAATGAGCAGTTCTTC
NA,TRBD1,TRBJ1-2,TRBV7-2,CASSLEGQGALGYTF,TGTGCCAGCAGCTTAGAGGGACAGGGGGCGCTTGGCTACACCTTC
NA,NA,TRBJ2-4,TRBV2,CASRLTGGNIQYF,TGTGCCAGCAGGTTGACAGGAGGGAACATTCAGTACTTC
NA,TRBD1,TRBJ1-1,TRBV28,CASSTGGWAEAFF,TGTGCCAGCAGCACAGGGGGCTGGGCTGAAGCTTTCTTT
NA,NA,TRBJ1-4,TRBV5-1,CASSLTGSATNEKLFF,TGCGCCAGCAGCTTGACAGGGAGCGCAACTAATGAAAAACTGTTTTTT
few,TRBD1,TRBJ2-2,TRBV5-4,CASSPTGFQAGELFF,TGTGCCAGCAGCCCGACAGGGTTTCAGGCCGGGGAGCTGTTTTTT
NA,TRBD1,TRBJ2-1,TRBV4-3,CASSPGQGRDEQFF,TGCGCCAGCAGCCCTGGACAGGGACGGGATGAGCAGTTCTTC
NA,TRBD2,TRBJ2-3,TRBV5-8,CASSWGTSGTFETQYF,TGTGCCAGCAGTTGGGGCACTAGCGGGACCTTCGAAACGCAGTATTTT
NA,NA,TRBJ2-1,TRBV7-2,CASSPTRGSGGNEQFF,TGTGCCAGCAGCCCCACCCGAGGGAGCGGCGGCAATGAGCAGTTCTTC
NA,TRBD1,TRBJ1-1,TRBV19,CASSRQGAEAFF,TGTGCCAGTAGTCGACAGGGGGCCGAAGCTTTCTTT
NA,NA,TRBJ2-3,TRBV19,CASSLWAITDTQYF,TGTGCCAGTAGCCTATGGGCGATCACAGATACGCAGTATTTT
NA,TRBD1,TRBJ1-1,TRBV29-1,CSGLTGTAAFF,TGCAGCGGCCTCACAGGGACAGCGGCTTTCTTT
NA,NA,TRBJ2-2,TRBV4-1,CASSQGARMNTGELFF,TGCGCCAGCAGCCAAGGAGCACGGATGAACACCGGGGAGCTGTTTTTT
once,NA,TRBJ2-1,TRBV2,CASKERGYEQFF,TGTGCCAGCAAAGAAAGGGGGTACGAGCAGTTCTTC
NA,TRBD2,TRBJ2-1,TRBV7-9,CASSPPRTSGDEQFF,TGTGCCAGCAGCCCTCCCCGGACTAGTGGGGATGAGCAGTTCTTC
NA,TRBD1,TRBJ1-2,TRBV19,CASSPQGVYGYGYTF,TGTGCCAGTAGTCCCCAGGGGGTCTATGGCTATGGCTACACCTTC
NA,NA,TRBJ1-1,TRBV20-1,CSARRIPGAFF,TGCAGTGCTAGGAGGATCCCTGGGGCTTTCTTT
NA,NA,TRBJ1-4,TRBV7-9,CASSFPRPLTHEKLFF,TGTGCCAGCAGCTTCCCTAGACCCCTCACCCACGAAAAACTGTTTTTT
NA,NA,TRBJ2-7,TRBV19,CASSPRDGPYEQYF,TGTGCCAGTAGTCCTCGGGACGGCCCCTACGAGCAGTACTTC
NA,NA,TRBJ1-1,TRBV11-2,CASSFTTEAFF,TGTGCCAGCAGCTTTACCACTGAAGCTTTCTTT
NA,NA,TRBJ2-7,TRBV5-1,CASKWRGADEQYF,TGCGCCAGCAAATGGCGAGGCGCGGACGAGCAGTACTTC
NA,TRBD1,TRBJ2-7,TRBV5-6,CASSLKGAGQGGEQYF,TGTGCCAGCAGCTTGAAAGGAGCCGGACAGGGGGGCGAGCAGTACTTC
NA,NA,TRBJ1-6,TRBV4-1,CASSQDRTAFSSYNSPLHF,TGCGCCAGCAGCCAAGATCGGACAGCTTTTAGCTCCTATAATTCACCCCTCCACTTT
NA,TRBD2,TRBJ2-4,TRBV5-8,CASRLERGLAKNIQYF,TGTGCCAGCAGACTAGAGCGGGGGCTAGCCAAAAACATTCAGTACTTC